The 19 T cell receptor beta chains presented below share a single source sample, sequenced in a study of blood T cell repertoires in COVID-19. TCRdb's copy holds only in-frame clones and misses some; the assay was immunoSEQ multiplex PCR. The table includes over 200,000 clones, approximately 81% detected once. Sequenced: peripheral blood. The source of these receptors is a woman over 75 with active or convalescent COVID-19.

The chain employs TRBV7-9 and TRBJ1-2; no reliable D call. V dropped 0 bases and J dropped 2 bases, with 10 bases sitting between them. There are 15 residues in the CDR3. Germline V CDR1 and CDR2: SEHNR, FQNEAQ (reference sequence). The CDR3 spells CASSLAPTLNYGYTF. The CDR3 bases are TGTGCCAGCAGCTTAGCGCCGACTCTCAACTATGGCTACACCTTC.

The rearrangement links TRBV7-2 to TRBJ2-7, with D perhaps matching TRBD2 (7 bases). Per the germline V gene, CDR1 is SGHTA and CDR2 is FQGNSA. V was pared by 5 bases and J by 0 bases, with 20 bases between. The CDR3 contains 17 residues. This CDR3 is CASSPGAGLAASYEQYF. The CDR3 DNA reads TGTGCCAGCAGCCCGGGGGCGGGGCTAGCGGCCTCCTACGAGCAGTACTTC.

The chain links TRBV30 to TRBJ1-5; D may be TRBD1 (6 bases). Germline V CDR1 and CDR2: GTSNPN, SVGIG (reference sequence). Trimming pared 0 bases from V and 6 bases from J, leaving 12 bases between. The CDR3 covers 14 residues. The CDR3 DNA reads TGTGCCTGGAGTGTGGGGCAGGGGTTTCAGCCCCAGCATTTT. It codes for CAWSVGQGFQPQHF.

The chain carries TRBV23-1 and TRBJ1-4, with D uncertain. TRBV23-1 falls under the ORF class, with uncertain function. The CDR3 sequence is 15 residues long. V lost 3 bases to trimming and J lost 0 bases, with 8 bases between them. The CDR3 sequence: CASSHADPTNEKLFF. In DNA form, the CDR3 reads TGCGCCAGCAGTCACGCAGATCCAACTAATGAAAAACTGTTTTTT.

The V and J genes are TRBV24-1 and TRBJ1-1; D might be TRBD1 (5 bases). The germline gives CDR1 KGHDR, CDR2 SFDVKD. The CDR3 length is 19 residues. Trimming stripped 3 bases from V and 5 bases from J, with 27 bases between. CDR3 sequence reads: CATSDAGLTRAPSGTEAFF. CDR3 coding DNA: TGTGCCACCAGTGATGCGGGACTGACCAGGGCACCTTCTGGAACTGAAGCTTTCTTT.

V is TRBV6-5 and J is TRBJ1-5; TRBD1 aligns across 11 bases. The CDR3 sequence is 15 residues long. The V gene's germline CDR1 is MNHEY and CDR2 SVGAGI. Unmatched junction bases numbered 7, after V lost 6 bases and J lost 6 bases. CDR3 DNA sequence: TGTGCCAGCAGGACGGGACAGGGGGAAACTCAGCCCCAGCATTTT. It codes for CASRTGQGETQPQHF.

This chain connects TRBV7-9 to TRBJ2-7, with TRBD1 matching over 7 bases. The CDR3 is made up of 15 amino acids. V lost 7 bases and J lost 2; bases outside the gene matches: 11. Germline CDR1 reads SEHNR; CDR2 reads FQNEAQ (reference sequence). The CDR3 coding sequence is TGTGCCAGCAATTCACGAGGGCAGGGGGCCTACGAGCAGTACTTC. Translating it yields CASNSRGQGAYEQYF. Drawing the rest from reference TRBV7-9 and TRBJ2-7, the complete variable domain is DTGVSQNPRHKITKRGQNVTFRCDPISEHNRLYWYRQTLGQGPEFLTYFQNEAQLEKSRLLSDRFSAERPKGSFSTLEIQRTEQGDSAMYLCASNSRGQGAYEQYFGPGTRLTVT.

A word on this clone: Its ends do not fully match the called genes, so a read error is possible. This CDR3 is also generated by other DNA sequences in the sample. CDR3 DNA: TGCGCCAGCAGCCAAAGGGGGGGGAGAAATTCACCTCTCCACTTT. The encoded protein is CASSQRGGRNSPLHF. The rearrangement uses TRBV4-1 and TRBJ1-6, with D perhaps matching TRBD1 (6 bases). Germline loops: CDR1 MGHRA, CDR2 YSYEKL. This CDR3 is built from 15 residues.

V and J are TRBV7-9 and TRBJ2-7; no reliable D call. This CDR3 contains 14 residues. Trimming shortened V by 1 base and J by 5 bases, and 12 bases separated the two germline ends. Germline V CDR1 and CDR2: SEHNR, FQNEAQ (reference sequence). CDR3 bases: TGTGCCAGCAGCTTAGATCGAGACATTGACGAGCAGTACTTC. Translated, it gives CASSLDRDIDEQYF.

This chain joins TRBV18 and TRBJ2-1; 10 bases are a match to TRBD2. The CDR3 totals 15 residues. Germline CDR1 is KGHSH and CDR2 is LQKENI. The V and J ends lost 5 bases and 4 bases, in that order; junction bases with no gene match: 5. CDR3 loop: CASSTTSGNYNEQFF. CDR3 sequence (DNA): TGTGCCAGCTCAACCACTAGCGGGAATTACAATGAGCAGTTCTTC.

The chain links TRBV11-2 to TRBJ2-7; 10 bases line up with TRBD2. The trim removed 4 bases at V and 4 bases at J, leaving 7 bases unmatched. Germline CDR1 reads SGHAT; CDR2 reads FQNNGV. CDR3 length equals 15 residues. CDR3 DNA: TGTGCCAGCAGCTCACCGGGACTAGCGCGTTACGAGCAGTACTTC. The encoded protein is CASSSPGLARYEQYF.

The chain couples TRBV14 to TRBJ1-3; D is unclear. The V and J ends lost 5 bases and 2 bases respectively, with 10 bases between them. The CDR3 is 14 residues long. Per germline, CDR1 SGHDN and CDR2 FVKESK. The CDR3 region has the DNA TGTGCCAGCAGCGCCCAGGTACCTGGAAACACCATATATTTT. Protein product: CASSAQVPGNTIYF.

The J gene is TRBJ2-2, the V gene TRBV6-2 or TRBV6-3; perhaps TRBD2 as D (6 bases). CDR1 MNHEY and CDR2 SVGEGT come from the germline V gene. V lost 6 bases, J lost 4 bases, and 15 bases lay in between. CDR3 size: 15 residues. The CDR3, as DNA: TGTGCCAGCAGCTCCGGGACTCGAGGCACCGGGGAGCTGTTTTTT. This encodes CASSSGTRGTGELFF.

The chain joins TRBV6-5 to TRBJ2-7; D uncertain. Trimming shortened V by 0 bases and J by 0 bases, and 3 bases separated the two germline ends. Germline loops: CDR1 MNHEY, CDR2 SVGAGI. The CDR3 sequence is 13 residues long. The CDR3 is CASSYSSSYEQYF. The CDR3 DNA follows: TGTGCCAGCAGTTACTCGAGCTCCTACGAGCAGTACTTC.

The V gene is TRBV7-2, the J gene TRBJ2-6; TRBD1 is a possible D gene (6 bases). This CDR3 has 16 residues. From germline, CDR1 is SGHTA and CDR2 FQGNSA. V lost 8 bases and J 1 base, leaving 15 bases between the germline ends. CDR3 sequence: CASPYTGNSGANVLTF. DNA of the CDR3: TGTGCCAGCCCGTACACAGGGAATTCTGGGGCCAACGTCCTGACTTTC.

The rearrangement links TRBV10-3 to TRBJ1-6; D is unclear. Trimming pared 3 bases from V and 3 bases from J, leaving 6 bases between. The germline CDR1 and CDR2 sequences are ENHRY and SYGVKD. The CDR3 runs to 14 residues. The CDR3 DNA is TGTGCCATCAGTGAACTCGGCTATAATTCACCCCTCCACTTT. Its protein product is CAISELGYNSPLHF.

The CDR3 is CASSGYGGSNEQFF. Written as DNA, the CDR3 is TGTGCCAGCAGCGGCTACGGGGGAAGCAATGAGCAGTTCTTC. This chain connects TRBV7-3 to TRBJ2-1; TRBD2 is a possible D gene (6 bases). The CDR3 is 14 residues long. Germline V CDR1 and CDR2: SGHTA, FQGTGA. V lost 5 bases to trimming and J lost 6 bases, with 14 bases between them.

V is TRBV6-2 or TRBV6-3 and J is TRBJ2-6; D ambiguous. The germline V gene has CDR1 MNHEY and CDR2 SVGEGT. The V and J ends lost 2 bases and 2 bases respectively, with 10 bases between them. CDR3 length: 16 amino acids. The CDR3 here is CASSYGTRPGANVLTF. DNA for the CDR3: TGTGCCAGCAGTTACGGTACACGCCCTGGGGCCAACGTCCTGACTTTC.

V usage is TRBV7-3 and J usage is TRBJ2-2, with TRBD1 matching 8 bases. The length of the CDR3 is 13 residues. Germline V lookup: CDR1 SGHTA, CDR2 FQGTGA. The junction had 0 bases not matched to a gene; V was cut back by 8 bases and J by 1 base. The CDR3 reads CASGTGNTGELFF. As DNA, the CDR3 is TGTGCCAGCGGGACAGGGAACACCGGGGAGCTGTTTTTT.